A selection of T cell receptor beta chains follows, all from one sample in a study of CD8+ T cells in alopecia areata. Here immunoSEQ multiplex PCR was the method, and the copy in TCRdb shows in-frame clones only, minus some. The sample yields about 190,000 clones, about 63% seen once. The sample in question was CD4+ T cells sorted from blood, obtained at week 0. The source is a human donor with alopecia areata. CDR3s include the opening cysteine and the closing phenylalanine or tryptophan. The D gene is left open where the match is weak. Part of the rows lack a size; the others show once, few, many or a class for expanded clones.

TRBJ1-5 few TRBV2 TRBD1 TGTGCCAGCAGTGAACCCTCTACAGGGGGAAGTCGGTCTAATCAGCCCCAGCATTTT CASSEPSTGGSRSNQPQHF
TRBJ1-2 . TRBV27 . TGTGCCAGCCCCCCCGCGAAGGACGGCTATGGCTACACCTTC CASPPAKDGYGYTF
TRBJ2-1 few TRBV4-1 . TGCGCCAGCAGCCAAGGATCTGGTGTTACCTGGTATGAGCAGTTCTTC CASSQGSGVTWYEQFF
TRBJ2-3 . TRBV5-1 TRBD1 TGCGCCAGCAGCTATGGGACAGGGGGCATTGGCACAGATACGCAGTATTTT CASSYGTGGIGTDTQYF
TRBJ2-3 . TRBV7-2 TRBD2 TGTGCCAGCAGCTTCAGTAGCGGGGGGGCAGATACGCAGTATTTT CASSFSSGGADTQYF
TRBJ2-5 . TRBV4-1 . TGCGCCAGCAGCCAAGAAGGAGACAGGCGAAAGACCCAGTACTTC CASSQEGDRRKTQYF
TRBJ2-3 . TRBV2 . TGTGCCAGCAGTCGCGACCGGCGCACAGATACGCAGTATTTT CASSRDRRTDTQYF
TRBJ2-2 . TRBV29-1 . TGCAGCGCTTGGGCAGGCGGGGAGCTGTTTTTT CSAWAGGELFF
TRBJ2-3 . TRBV6-1 . TGTGCCAGCAGCAAGGGGGATACGCAGTATTTT CASSKGDTQYF
TRBJ2-7 . TRBV7-2 . TGTGCCAGCAGCTTAGAGTTCCGAGCGGAGATGCAGTACTTC CASSLEFRAEMQYF
TRBJ2-3 . TRBV4-2 TRBD2 TGTGCCAGCAGCCAAGCTCTAACGGTTAGTAGCGGGGAGGCTGATACGCAGTATTTT CASSQALTVSSGEADTQYF
TRBJ1-4 once TRBV6-5 . TGTGCCAGCAGTCGAGACAGAAATGAAAAACTGTTTTTT CASSRDRNEKLFF
TRBJ2-5 . TRBV7-9 . TGTGCCAGCAGCCCGAGGGGGGCCAAGTTATTCCAAGAGACCCAGTACTTC CASSPRGAKLFQETQYF
TRBJ2-7 . TRBV9 TRBD1 TGTGCCAGTGGGACAGGGGGCGACGAGCAGTACTTC CASGTGGDEQYF
TRBJ2-1 . TRBV6-5 . TGTGCCAGCACCCCCCCCCGGGGGAACTACAATGAGCAGTTCTTC CASTPPRGNYNEQFF
TRBJ2-5 . TRBV27 . TGTGCCAGCAGTTTCCGAGGGCGGGAGACCCAGTACTTC CASSFRGRETQYF
TRBJ2-7 . TRBV7-6 . TGTGCCAGCAGCCTGACAGGCAACTACGAGCAGTACTTC CASSLTGNYEQYF
TRBJ1-2 . TRBV16 . TGTGCCAGCAGCCTCGGACTGAGGGGCTACACCTTC CASSLGLRGYTF
TRBJ2-7 . TRBV18 . TGTGCCAGCTCACCAGCACGAGGAGAGCAGTACTTC CASSPARGEQYF
TRBJ2-7 . TRBV29-1 . TGCAGCGTTGAAGGGCAGGGACACTACGAGCAGTACTTC CSVEGQGHYEQYF
TRBJ2-2 few TRBV2 . TGTGCCAGCAATCCAGCCACGACCGGGGAGCTGTTTTTT CASNPATTGELFF
TRBJ2-3 few TRBV18 . TGTGCCAGCTCCCCAGGGGCAGGGGATACGCAGTATTTT CASSPGAGDTQYF
TRBJ1-2 . TRBV14 . TGTGCCAGCAGCCAAGTATCAGGGTTTTATGGCTACACCTTC CASSQVSGFYGYTF
TRBJ1-2 many TRBV5-1 . TGCGCCAGCAGCTCGATGGAGGGACGGACCTATGGCTACACCTTC CASSSMEGRTYGYTF
TRBJ1-2 . TRBV28 . TGTGCCAGCAGTTTTCGGGGGAACTATGGCTACACCTTC CASSFRGNYGYTF
TRBJ2-1 . TRBV16 TRBD1 TGTGCCAGCAGCCACTCCGACAGGGGGCGGCGGTTCTTC CASSHSDRGRRFF
TRBJ2-7 . TRBV25-1 . TGTGCCAGCAGTGGTCGGGGTACCTACGAGCAGTACTTC CASSGRGTYEQYF
TRBJ2-7 few TRBV7-2 . TGTGCCAGCAGCCCCCCATTGGGCGAGCAGTACTTC CASSPPLGEQYF
TRBJ2-3 . TRBV11-2 . TGTGCCAGCAGCCATTCCATTAAGTGGACAGATACGCAGTATTTT CASSHSIKWTDTQYF
TRBJ1-1 few TRBV10-3 . TGTGCCATCAGTGAGTCATGGACTGGGGTGGTCGCTGAAGCTTTCTTT CAISESWTGVVAEAFF
TRBJ1-2 . TRBV29-1 TRBD1 TGCAGCGTGACCCTCGGGACAGTCTATGGCTACACCTTC CSVTLGTVYGYTF
TRBJ1-2 . TRBV4-2 TRBD1 TGTGCCAGCAGCCAAAGAGGGACAGGAATAAACTATGGCTACACCTTC CASSQRGTGINYGYTF
TRBJ2-3 . TRBV2 . TGTGCCAGCAGGGTGGGACGAGTAAGCACAGATACGCAGTATTTT CASRVGRVSTDTQYF
TRBJ2-6 . TRBV11-1 . TGTGCCAGCAGCATCACAGGGCTCGGGGCCAACGTCCTGACTTTC CASSITGLGANVLTF
TRBJ1-1 . TRBV30 TRBD1 TGTGCCTGGAGTGTCCCCAACCGACAGGGTAATCCAGCTTTCTTT CAWSVPNRQGNPAFF
TRBJ2-5 . TRBV4-2 TRBD2 TGTGCCAGCAGCCATTCAAGCGGGGGGCGAACTCAAGAGACCCAGTACTTC CASSHSSGGRTQETQYF
TRBJ2-5 few TRBV4-1 TRBD1 TGCGCCAGCAGCCAAGACGGATCAGACAGGGGGCAGTATGGGACCCAGTACTTC CASSQDGSDRGQYGTQYF
TRBJ1-2 . TRBV5-6 . TGTGCCAGCAGCTTCGGGGGGCGCAGCTATGGCTACACCTTC CASSFGGRSYGYTF
TRBJ1-1 few TRBV2 TRBD1 TGTGCCAGCAGTGAGGACAGGGTCACTGAAGCTTTCTTT CASSEDRVTEAFF
TRBJ2-3 once TRBV6-5 . TGTGCCAGCAGTTACGGCGTCACAGATACGCAGTATTTT CASSYGVTDTQYF
TRBJ1-4 . TRBV2 TRBD1 TGTGCCAGCAGTGATCGACAGGGCCGAAATGAAAAACTGTTTTTT CASSDRQGRNEKLFF
TRBJ2-1 . TRBV11-1 TRBD2 TGTGCCAGCACTAGCGGGGGTTCCCCGTACAATGAGCAGTTCTTC CASTSGGSPYNEQFF